These 4 T cell receptor beta chains originate from one sample sequenced in a study of cytomegalovirus exposure and HLA in healthy donors. The PCR was carried out with 60 Vbeta primers and 13 Jbeta primers. Sequenced by immunoSEQ multiplex PCR; TCRdb stores in-frame clones only, minus some. The sample yields around 180,000 clones, about 80% seen once. The sample comprised PBMCs. Receptors originate from a woman in her forties in good health and CMV-seronegative.

In its sample, this clone was seen a few times. The V gene is TRBV5-5, the J gene TRBJ1-5; D gene unclear. With 1 base removed from V and 9 bases from J, the gap between germline ends came to 8 bases. The CDR3 is made up of 12 amino acids. Germline lookup yields CDR1 SGHKS and CDR2 YYEKEE (reference sequence). CDR3 region: CASSLSGGPQHF. The CDR3 bases are TGTGCCAGCAGCTTGTCGGGAGGGCCCCAGCATTTT.

Only a few counts were recorded for this clone. The CDR3 region has the DNA TGTGCCAGCAGCGTCTCCGGGACAGACCGTTCTGGCTACACCTTC. Protein product: CASSVSGTDRSGYTF. This chain joins TRBV7-9 and TRBJ1-2, with 7 bases that match TRBD1. Germline V CDR1 and CDR2: SEHNR, FQNEAQ (reference sequence). The CDR3 is 15 residues long. V lost 5 bases, J lost 7 bases, and 13 bases stayed unmatched. Variable domain in full (rest from reference TRBV7-9 and TRBJ1-2): DTGVSQNPRHKITKRGQNVTFRCDPISEHNRLYWYRQTLGQGPEFLTYFQNEAQLEKSRLLSDRFSAERPKGSFSTLEIQRTEQGDSAMYLCASSVSGTDRSGYTFGSGTRLTVV.

This chain uses TRBV27 with TRBJ1-1, with TRBD1 as a possible D gene (5 bases). Between the trimmed V and J ends, which lost 8 bases and 3 bases, there was a span of 16 bases. Germline assignment: CDR1 MNHEY and CDR2 SMNVEV (reference sequence). The CDR3 is 14 residues long. The CDR3 here is CASRWIVGHTEAFF. The CDR3 DNA sequence: TGTGCCAGCCGGTGGATTGTGGGGCACACTGAAGCTTTCTTT.

The genes are TRBV5-6 and TRBJ1-2; 8 bases line up with TRBD1. This CDR3 has 16 amino acids. J lost 8 bases, V lost 6 bases, and 18 bases had no gene match. CDR1 is SGHDT, CDR2 YYEEEE, per germline. The CDR3 spells CASNPTGAPFLWGYTF. The CDR3 DNA reads as TGTGCCAGCAATCCGACAGGGGCCCCCTTCCTATGGGGCTACACCTTC. The full variable domain, in which reference TRBV5-6 and TRBJ1-2 provide the parts outside the CDR3, is DAGVTQSPTHLIKTRGQQVTLRCSPKSGHDTVSWYQQALGQGPQFIFQYYEEEERQRGNFPDRFSGHQFPNYSSELNVNALLLGDSALYLCASNPTGAPFLWGYTFGSGTRLTVV.